The 3 T cell receptor beta chains reported below all come from one sample, sequenced in a study of blood T cell repertoires in COVID-19. Repertoires were generated with immunoSEQ multiplex PCR, while TCRdb's copy carries only in-frame clones and drops some. The table lists under 300,000 clones, around nine tenths of them singletons. The specimen was PBMCs or T cells enriched from blood (not recorded which). The receptors originated from a woman aged 60 to 75 who had recovered from COVID-19.

The table lists this clone with a count of one. The chain employs TRBV10-2 and TRBJ2-6, with 13 bases lining up with TRBD2. V lost 4 bases, J lost 3 bases, and 6 bases stayed unmatched. Germline V CDR1 and CDR2: WSHSY, SAAADI. The CDR3 totals 18 residues. Written as DNA, the CDR3 is TGCGCCAGCAGTGGACGGACTAGCGGGAGATTTGGGGCCAACGTCCTGACTTTC. This codes for CASSGRTSGRFGANVLTF.

The chain carries TRBV5-5 and TRBJ1-2; a weak D match, TRBD1 (6 bases). The CDR3 has 13 residues. Trimming took 2 bases from V and 6 from J, leaving 11 bases between them. Germline V gene lookup returns CDR1 SGHKS and CDR2 YYEKEE (reference sequence). CDR3 amino acids: CASSFSGGHGYTF. The CDR3 nucleotides are TGTGCCAGCAGCTTCTCTGGGGGCCATGGCTACACCTTC.

The genes are TRBV5-8 and TRBJ1-1; D unresolved. V gave up 0 bases and J gave up 0 bases, with 12 bases separating them. The CDR3 runs 16 residues. Germline V CDR1 and CDR2: SGHTS, YDEGEE. The CDR3 DNA sequence: TGTGCCAGCAGCTTGGTAACCGCACTAATGAACACTGAAGCTTTCTTT. Protein: CASSLVTALMNTEAFF.